Following are 5 T cell receptor beta chains from one sample sequenced in a study of blood T cells in healthy people across ages. A second PCR of about 7 to 11 cycles used a sample-barcoded 5' primer and a J-beta primer mix. TCRdb ran MiXCR on the 5' RACE reads and lists one entry per CDR3 protein. The table has under 1,100,000 distinct CDR3 sequences, about 23% seen once. These same records also appear under a second study, on T cells of mothers and their children.

The specimen sequenced was blood. Source of these receptors: a girl aged 2-10 years in good health.

This clonotype has a handful of counts. The gene calls are TRBV19 and TRBJ2-7; D is unclear. Germline V gene data show CDR1 as LNHDA and CDR2 as SQIVND (reference sequence). V was trimmed by 0 bases and J by 4 bases, leaving 10 bases between them. The CDR3 extends over 14 amino acids. The CDR3 is CASSIDNERYEQYF. The CDR3 bases are TGTGCCAGTAGTATAGATAACGAACGATACGAGCAGTACTTC.

This clonotype was seen a few times. The genes are TRBV7-9 and TRBJ2-5; unclear D gene. The DNA end lines up better with TRBJ2-1; the J call may be wrong. This CDR3 has 12 residues. Germline V gene lookup returns CDR1 SEHNR and CDR2 FQNEAQ (reference sequence). The CDR3 nucleotides read TGTGCCAGCAGCTCCGTCGCCGATGAGCAGTTCTTC. Residues: CASSSVADEQFF.

The CDR3 nucleotides are TGTGCCAGCAGCTTAGGTTCGGGCGATGGCTACACCTTC. This encodes CASSLGSGDGYTF. The chain employs TRBV7-2 and TRBJ1-2; D unresolved. Germline V gives CDR1 SGHTA, CDR2 FQGNSA. The CDR3 runs to 13 residues. V lost 1 base, J lost 6 bases, and 9 bases lay in between.

The gene calls are TRBV20-1 and TRBJ2-1; TRBD1 aligns across 12 bases. V shed 5 bases and J 8 bases; nucleotides not matched to a gene: 10. The CDR3 is made up of 15 amino acids. CDR1 and CDR2 from the germline V gene are DFQATT and SNEGSKA (reference sequence). The CDR3 region has the DNA TGCAGTGCTGCTGACGGGACAGGGGGCGAGGATGAGCAGTTCTTC. Amino acids: CSAADGTGGEDEQFF.

This rearrangement joins TRBV18 to TRBJ2-5; no clear D. Germline V gene sequence: CDR1 KGHSH, CDR2 LQKENI. CDR3 length: 14 amino acids. Trimming removed 6 bases at V and 7 bases at J, with 18 bases between. In nucleotides, the CDR3 is TGTGCCAGCTCCCCTTCGCAGCGCTTGACGACCCAGTACTTC. It specifies CASSPSQRLTTQYF. The full variable domain, completed using reference TRBV18 and TRBJ2-5, is NAGVMQNPRHLVRRRGQEARLRCSPMKGHSHVYWYRQLPEEGLKFMVYLQKENIIDESGMPKERFSAEFPKEGPSILRIQQVVRGDSAAYFCASSPSQRLTTQYFGPGTRLLVL.